This entry is about one TCR beta chain. The sample belongs to a study of blood T cells in healthy people across ages. From germline, CDR1 is LNHNV and CDR2 YYDKDF (reference sequence). V was cut by 1 base and J by 8 bases, with 14 bases left in between. The CDR3 runs to 14 residues. Through a sample-barcoded 5' primer and a J-beta primer mix, a second PCR was run for roughly 7 to 12 cycles. TCRdb reprocessed the 5' RACE reads via MiXCR and lists one record per CDR3 protein. The repertoire holds about 1.8 million distinct CDR3 sequences, with around 48% as singletons. The genes are TRBV15 and TRBJ1-2; D is uncertain. The source material was blood. The source is a woman aged 40 to 50 in good health. CDR3 region: CATSRAQALGGYTF. CDR3 DNA sequence: TGTGCCACCAGCAGAGCTCAGGCCCTGGGGGGCTACACCTTC.